Following are 26 T cell receptor beta chains from one sample sequenced in a study of blood T cells in healthy people across ages. Together with a sample-barcoded 5' primer, a J-beta primer mix was included in a second PCR lasting about 6 to 11 cycles. TCRdb redid the calling of the 5' RACE reads with MiXCR, one entry per CDR3 protein. The sample consists of over 1,500,000 distinct CDR3 sequences, approximately 50% of them appearing once. Sequenced material: blood. The receptors come from a middle-aged woman in good health.

This chain connects TRBV6-2 or TRBV6-3 to TRBJ2-7; D tentatively reads TRBD1 or TRBD2 (5 bases each). The end of the DNA aligns better with TRBJ2-4, so the J call may be wrong. The CDR3 sequence is 14 residues long. The germline CDR1 and CDR2 sequences are MNHEY and SVGEGT. CDR3 sequence: CASSYLGPRDIQYF. DNA of the CDR3: TGTGCCAGCAGTTACCTGGGACCGAGGGACATTCAGTACTTC.

This chain connects TRBV11-2 to TRBJ1-2; tentative D call: TRBD1 (6 bases). Trimming removed 4 bases at V and 3 bases at J, with 15 bases between. Germline V gives CDR1 SGHAT, CDR2 FQNNGV. The CDR3 covers 15 residues. The CDR3 region is CASSSPMDSDYGYTF. The CDR3 bases are TGTGCCAGCAGCTCACCAATGGACAGCGACTATGGCTACACCTTC.

CDR3 in amino acids: CASSPGQAHKDTQYF. The CDR3 DNA follows: TGTGCCAGCAGTCCGGGACAGGCCCATAAGGATACGCAGTATTTT. The V and J genes are TRBV12-3 or TRBV12-4 and TRBJ2-3, with 8 positions matching TRBD1. Trimming at V came to 5 bases and at J to 6 bases, leaving 10 bases not matched to a gene. The CDR3 consists of 15 residues.

J is TRBJ2-1 and V is TRBV6-5, with D perhaps given as TRBD1 or TRBD2 (5 bases each). This CDR3 contains 13 residues. The ends were cut back, 6 bases at V and 6 bases at J, with 12 bases in the middle. Germline V gene sequence: CDR1 MNHEY, CDR2 SVGAGI. The CDR3 DNA reads TGTGCCAGCAGGAGGGGACGGAGCAATGAGCAGTTCTTC. This translates into CASRRGRSNEQFF.

This chain connects TRBV29-1 to TRBJ2-5, with D maybe TRBD2 (5 bases). Germline values: CDR1 SQVTM, CDR2 ANQGSEA. This CDR3 has 11 residues. The CDR3 protein is CSIEGYNEQYF. The CDR3 DNA follows: TGCAGTATCGAGGGCTACAATGAGCAGTACTTC.

The rearrangement joins TRBV10-3 to TRBJ1-5, with D possibly being TRBD1 (5 bases). The CDR3 has 16 amino acids. Germline assignment: CDR1 ENHRY and CDR2 SYGVKD. With 0 bases removed from V and 2 bases from J, the gap between germline ends came to 11 bases. The CDR3 bases are TGTGCCATCAGTGAGTCTCAGCAGGGAGGCAATCAGCCCCAGCATTTT. Translated: CAISESQQGGNQPQHF.

The chain combines TRBV20-1 with TRBJ1-4; 7 nucleotides line up with TRBD1. Germline V lookup: CDR1 DFQATT, CDR2 SNEGSKA (reference sequence). J lost 6 bases, V lost 6 bases, and 10 bases had no gene match. This CDR3 region has 14 residues. The CDR3 bases are TGCAGTGCCGCTACAGGGGAAGGGGATGAAAAACTGTTTTTT. This sequence encodes CSAATGEGDEKLFF.

A note on this clonotype: A junction boundary mismatches the germline segment, possibly from a read error. The CDR3 sequence is CAGSAGLAGARGGNEQFF. Written as DNA, the CDR3 is TGTGCCGGCAGTGCGGGACTAGCGGGGGCCCGGGGGGGCAATGAGCAGTTCTTC. V usage is TRBV25-1 and J usage is TRBJ2-1; the match to TRBD2 covers 14 bases. This CDR3 has 18 amino acids. In germline, CDR1 is MGHDK, CDR2 SYGVNS.

The chain couples TRBV28 to TRBJ2-3; 8 positions match TRBD2. CDR1 and CDR2 from the germline V gene are MDHEN and SYDVKM. This CDR3 is 24 amino acids long. J lost 0 bases, V lost 3 bases, and 29 bases had no gene match. CDR3 nucleotides: TGTGCCAGCAGTTTGGTTTATTTTGGAGCCCTCGGGACTAGTAGACGTACTAGCACAGATACGCAGTATTTT. It codes for CASSLVYFGALGTSRRTSTDTQYF.

This chain connects TRBV14 to TRBJ1-2; TRBD1 matches 12 bases. V shed 2 bases and J 0 bases; nucleotides not matched to a gene: 7. Germline values: CDR1 SGHDN, CDR2 FVKESK. The CDR3 has 18 amino acids. The CDR3, as DNA: TGTGCCAGCAGCCAACGGGACAGGGGGCCATCTTCTAACTATGGCTACACCTTC. This sequence encodes CASSQRDRGPSSNYGYTF.

The genes are TRBV12-3 or TRBV12-4 and TRBJ2-1; D gene uncertain. The J call may be incorrect, as the DNA end agrees better with TRBJ2-7. The CDR3 covers 11 residues. This CDR3 is CATVKLNEQYF. The DNA for the CDR3 is TGTGCCACCGTGAAGTTGAATGAGCAGTACTTC.

The chain couples TRBV20-1 to TRBJ1-2; D is ambiguous. CDR1 DFQATT and CDR2 SNEGSKA come from the germline V gene (reference sequence). This CDR3 has 14 residues. The CDR3 is CRVLGRKANYGYTF. The CDR3, as DNA: TGCAGGGTACTCGGACGAAAAGCTAACTATGGCTACACCTTC.

This clonotype was observed a handful of times. The chain carries TRBV29-1 and TRBJ2-1; 11 bases agree with TRBD2. This CDR3 region has 14 residues. V lost 4 bases to trimming and J lost 9 bases; unmatched junction nucleotides: 8. Germline-derived CDR1 and CDR2 are SQVTM and ANQGSEA. CDR3 DNA sequence: TGCAGCGTTGTCGGGACTAGCGGCCTAGGTGAGCAGTTCTTC. This translates into CSVVGTSGLGEQFF.

Note on this clonotype: At one of its ends the junction is not consistent with the germline gene, which may arise from a read error. The chain has TRBV27 and TRBJ2-1; D is ambiguous. The CDR3 sequence is 14 residues long. CDR1 and CDR2 from the germline V gene are MNHEY and SMNVEV (reference sequence). The DNA of the CDR3 is TGTGCCAGCAGCTCAAGACCGGTTAGCAATGAGCAATTCTTC. It codes for CASSSRPVSNEQFF.

J is TRBJ2-1 and V is TRBV9; 7 bases match TRBD2. V lost 3 bases, J lost 7 bases, and 13 bases stayed unmatched. The germline V gene encodes CDR1 SGDLS and CDR2 YYNGEE. CDR3 length: 16 residues. The DNA for the CDR3 is TGTGCCAGCAGCGAGAGGGCCAGGACTAGTCTAAATGAGCAGTTCTTC. Translated, it gives CASSERARTSLNEQFF.

The chain combines TRBV20-1 with TRBJ2-1, with 9 bases fitting TRBD2. CDR1 is DFQATT and CDR2 is SNEGSKA in the germline V gene (reference sequence). This CDR3 region has 15 residues. After removal of 2 bases from V and 4 bases from J, the junction contained 6 bases not matched to a gene. CDR3 amino acids: CSARPPSGTYNEQFF. CDR3 in DNA: TGCAGTGCTAGACCTCCTAGCGGGACTTACAATGAGCAGTTCTTC.

This sequence joins TRBV7-9 and TRBJ1-3; unclear D gene. Per the germline V gene, CDR1 is SEHNR and CDR2 is FQNEAQ (reference sequence). Trimming pared 0 bases from V and 4 bases from J, leaving 7 bases between. This CDR3 contains 14 residues. For the CDR3, the DNA is TGTGCCAGCAGCTTAGCGCTTCCAGGAAACACCATATATTTT. Translating it yields CASSLALPGNTIYF.

The chain links TRBV28 to TRBJ2-3; D might be TRBD1 (6 bases). The CDR3 loop spans 14 amino acids. Per the germline V gene, CDR1 is MDHEN and CDR2 is SYDVKM. With 8 bases removed from V and 10 bases from J, the gap between germline ends came to 22 bases. The CDR3 here is CASRTYRAKVAQYF. As DNA, the CDR3 is TGTGCCAGCCGAACGTACAGGGCCAAAGTGGCGCAGTATTTT.

The chain carries TRBV6-6 and TRBJ1-6; 8 bases align to TRBD1. With 8 bases clipped from V and 9 bases from J, the junction kept 6 bases outside the gene matches. Per the germline V gene, CDR1 is MNHNY and CDR2 is SVGAGI (reference sequence). This CDR3 contains 13 residues. The CDR3 nucleotides are TGTGCCAGCCACGGACAGGGAAGTTCACCCCTCCACTTT. This codes for CASHGQGSSPLHF.

The CDR3 loop reads CASSVQGFYEQYF. For the CDR3, the DNA is TGTGCCAGCAGCGTACAGGGGTTCTACGAGCAGTACTTC. The chain joins TRBV6-1 to TRBJ2-7; 7 nucleotides match TRBD1. The V segment lost 6 bases and the J segment 3 bases; nucleotides outside the gene matches: 5. The CDR3 spans 13 residues. Germline-derived CDR1 and CDR2 are MNHNS and SASEGT.

V is TRBV10-3 and J is TRBJ2-6, with 10 positions matching TRBD1. The trim removed 6 bases at V and 0 bases at J, leaving 5 bases unmatched. CDR1 and CDR2 from the germline V gene are ENHRY and SYGVKD. The CDR3 has 17 amino acids. The CDR3 region has the DNA TGTGCCATCAGGGATGGGACAGGGGTCTCTGGGGCCAACGTCCTGACTTTC. Amino acid sequence: CAIRDGTGVSGANVLTF.

This clonotype was detected only a few times. The chain carries TRBV11-2 and TRBJ2-3, with 9 bases matching TRBD2. Trimming at V came to 1 base and at J to 5 bases, leaving 7 bases not matched to a gene. CDR1 is SGHAT and CDR2 is FQNNGV in the germline V gene. This CDR3 has 16 amino acids. DNA of the CDR3: TGTGCCAGCAGCTTAGGGTCTAGCGGGGATGGAGATACGCAGTATTTT. It is translated as CASSLGSSGDGDTQYF.

V gene TRBV27 combines with J gene TRBJ2-7; D not certain. The CDR3 totals 15 residues. Per the germline V gene, CDR1 is MNHEY and CDR2 is SMNVEV (reference sequence). Deletions cut 6 bases from V and 2 bases from J, with 17 bases between. The CDR3: CASRQPTAPTYEQYF. In DNA, the CDR3 is TGTGCCAGCAGACAACCGACGGCCCCTACCTACGAGCAGTACTTC.

This clonotype was detected a few times. This rearrangement joins TRBV6-2 or TRBV6-3 to TRBJ2-3; 11 bases fit TRBD2. The CDR3 length is 14 residues. V dropped 9 bases and J dropped 2; count of bases not matched to a gene: 4. Germline V gene sequence: CDR1 MNHEY, CDR2 SVGEGT. The DNA of the CDR3 is TGTGCCAGTGGACTAGCGGGCCCCACAGATACGCAGTATTTT. Protein: CASGLAGPTDTQYF.

The chain employs TRBV2 and TRBJ2-5; D may be TRBD1 (5 bases). The J call may be wrong; the DNA end is better matched by TRBJ2-7. The CDR3 is 13 residues long. Germline V gene data show CDR1 as SNHLY and CDR2 as FYNNEI. DNA of the CDR3: TGTGCCCTAGGGAAGGGGTCCCCCTACGAGCAGTACTTC. Encoded protein: CALGKGSPYEQYF.

This rearrangement joins TRBV28 to TRBJ2-3, with D perhaps TRBD1 (6 bases). The CDR3 covers 12 residues. Trimming stripped 7 bases from V and 4 bases from J, with 9 bases between. Germline CDR1 and CDR2: MDHEN and SYDVKM. Here the CDR3 reads CASINRADTQYF. CDR3 in DNA: TGTGCCAGCATCAACAGGGCAGATACGCAGTATTTT.